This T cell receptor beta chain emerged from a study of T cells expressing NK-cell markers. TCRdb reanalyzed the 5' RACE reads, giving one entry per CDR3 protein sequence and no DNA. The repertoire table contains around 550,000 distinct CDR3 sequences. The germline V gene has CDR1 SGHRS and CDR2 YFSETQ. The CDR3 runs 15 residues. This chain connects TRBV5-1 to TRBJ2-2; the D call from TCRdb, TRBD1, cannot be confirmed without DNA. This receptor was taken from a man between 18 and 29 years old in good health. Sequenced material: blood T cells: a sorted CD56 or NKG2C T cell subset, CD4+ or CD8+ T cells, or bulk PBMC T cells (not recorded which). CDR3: CASSLQGQHTGELFF.